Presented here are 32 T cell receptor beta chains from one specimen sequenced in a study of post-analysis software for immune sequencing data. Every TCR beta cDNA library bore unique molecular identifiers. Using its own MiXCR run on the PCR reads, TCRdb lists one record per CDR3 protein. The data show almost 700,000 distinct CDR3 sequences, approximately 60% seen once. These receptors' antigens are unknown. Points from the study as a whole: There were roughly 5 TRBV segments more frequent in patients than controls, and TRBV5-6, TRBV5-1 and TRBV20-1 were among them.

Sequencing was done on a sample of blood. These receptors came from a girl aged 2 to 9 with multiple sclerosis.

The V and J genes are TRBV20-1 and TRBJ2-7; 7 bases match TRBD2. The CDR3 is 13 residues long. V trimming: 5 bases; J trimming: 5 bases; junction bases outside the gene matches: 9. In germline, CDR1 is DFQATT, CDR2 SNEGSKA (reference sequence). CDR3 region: CSAGLAGANEQYF. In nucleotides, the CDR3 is TGCAGTGCTGGTCTGGCGGGAGCTAACGAGCAGTACTTC.

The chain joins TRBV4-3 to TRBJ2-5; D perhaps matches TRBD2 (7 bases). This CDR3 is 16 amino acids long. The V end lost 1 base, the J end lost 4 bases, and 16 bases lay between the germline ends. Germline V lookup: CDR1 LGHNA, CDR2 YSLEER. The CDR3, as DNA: TGCGCCAGCAGCCAAGTGTGGGGGGGCGTAGGAGAGACCCAGTACTTC. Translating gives CASSQVWGGVGETQYF.

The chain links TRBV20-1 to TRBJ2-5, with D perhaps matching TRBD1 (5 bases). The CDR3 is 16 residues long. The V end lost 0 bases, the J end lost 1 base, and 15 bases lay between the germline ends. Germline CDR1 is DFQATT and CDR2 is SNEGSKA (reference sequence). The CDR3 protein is CSARDQESGLQETQYF. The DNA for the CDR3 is TGCAGTGCTAGAGATCAAGAGTCAGGGCTCCAAGAGACCCAGTACTTC.

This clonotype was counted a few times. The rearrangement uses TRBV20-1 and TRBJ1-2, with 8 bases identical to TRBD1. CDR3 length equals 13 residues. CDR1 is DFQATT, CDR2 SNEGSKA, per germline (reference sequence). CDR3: CSANRGMDYGYTF. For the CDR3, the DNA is TGCAGCGCCAACAGGGGGATGGACTATGGCTACACCTTC.

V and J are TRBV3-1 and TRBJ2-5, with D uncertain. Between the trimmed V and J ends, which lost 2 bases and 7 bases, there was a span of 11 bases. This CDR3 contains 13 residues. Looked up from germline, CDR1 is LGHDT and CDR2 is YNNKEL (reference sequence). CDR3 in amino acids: CASSQPRSGTQYF. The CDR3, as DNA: TGTGCCAGCAGCCAACCCAGGAGTGGGACCCAGTACTTC.

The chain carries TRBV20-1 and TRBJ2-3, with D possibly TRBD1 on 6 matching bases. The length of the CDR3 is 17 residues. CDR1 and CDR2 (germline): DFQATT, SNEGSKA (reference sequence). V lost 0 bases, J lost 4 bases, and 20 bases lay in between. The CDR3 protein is CSARDPTIRGEADTQYF. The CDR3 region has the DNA TGCAGTGCTAGAGACCCGACGATCAGGGGAGAAGCAGATACGCAGTATTTT.

The CDR3: CASSKPGVTYNEQFF. The CDR3 coding sequence is TGTGCCAGCAGCAAGCCCGGAGTAACCTACAATGAGCAGTTCTTC. The V gene is TRBV5-6, the J gene TRBJ2-1; no clear D. This CDR3 comprises 15 residues. The germline V gene has CDR1 SGHDT and CDR2 YYEEEE. V lost 4 bases and J 2 bases, leaving 13 bases between the germline ends.

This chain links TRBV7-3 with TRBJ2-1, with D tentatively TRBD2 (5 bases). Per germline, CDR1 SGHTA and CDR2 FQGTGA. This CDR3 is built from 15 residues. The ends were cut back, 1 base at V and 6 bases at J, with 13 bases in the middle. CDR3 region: CASSLKNGDLNEQFF. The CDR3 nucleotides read TGTGCCAGCAGCTTAAAGAACGGGGATCTCAATGAGCAGTTCTTC.

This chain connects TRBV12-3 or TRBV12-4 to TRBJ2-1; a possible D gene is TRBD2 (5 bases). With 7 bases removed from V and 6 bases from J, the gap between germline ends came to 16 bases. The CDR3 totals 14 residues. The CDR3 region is CASTPGGRGNEQFF. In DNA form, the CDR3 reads TGTGCCAGCACCCCCGGCGGGCGAGGCAATGAGCAGTTCTTC.

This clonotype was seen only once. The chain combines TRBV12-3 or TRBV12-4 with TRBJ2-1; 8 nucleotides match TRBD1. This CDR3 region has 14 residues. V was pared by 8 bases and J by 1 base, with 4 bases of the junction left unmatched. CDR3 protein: CASLDRASYNEQFF. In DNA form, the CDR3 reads TGTGCCAGCTTGGACAGGGCATCCTACAATGAGCAGTTCTTC.

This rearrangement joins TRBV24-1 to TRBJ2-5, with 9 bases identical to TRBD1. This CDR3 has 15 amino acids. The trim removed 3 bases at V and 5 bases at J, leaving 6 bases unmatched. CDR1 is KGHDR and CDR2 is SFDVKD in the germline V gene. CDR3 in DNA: TGTGCCACCAGTGATACCGGGACAGGGTCGGAGACCCAGTACTTC. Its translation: CATSDTGTGSETQYF.

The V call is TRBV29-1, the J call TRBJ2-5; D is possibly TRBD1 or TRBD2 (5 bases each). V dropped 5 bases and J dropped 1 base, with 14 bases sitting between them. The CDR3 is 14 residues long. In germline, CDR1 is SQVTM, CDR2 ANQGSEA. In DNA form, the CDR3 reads TGCAGCGTTCGGGGACCCGGCCTCCAAGAGACCCAGTACTTC. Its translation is CSVRGPGLQETQYF.

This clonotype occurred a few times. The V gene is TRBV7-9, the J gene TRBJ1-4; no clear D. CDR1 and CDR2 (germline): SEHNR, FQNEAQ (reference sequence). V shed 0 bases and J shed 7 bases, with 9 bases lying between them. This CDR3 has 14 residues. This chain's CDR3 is CASSLAEGGEKLFF. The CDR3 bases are TGTGCCAGCAGCTTAGCGGAGGGAGGTGAAAAACTGTTTTTT.

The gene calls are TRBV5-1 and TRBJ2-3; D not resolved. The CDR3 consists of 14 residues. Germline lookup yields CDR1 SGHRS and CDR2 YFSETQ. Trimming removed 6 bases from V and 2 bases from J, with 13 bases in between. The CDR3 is CASMQAVATDTQYF. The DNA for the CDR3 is TGCGCCAGCATGCAGGCGGTCGCCACAGATACGCAGTATTTT. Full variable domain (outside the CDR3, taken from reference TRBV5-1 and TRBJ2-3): KAGVTQTPRYLIKTRGQQVTLSCSPISGHRSVSWYQQTPGQGLQFLFEYFSETQRNKGNFPGRFSGRQFSNSRSEMNVSTLELGDSALYLCASMQAVATDTQYFGPGTRLTVL.

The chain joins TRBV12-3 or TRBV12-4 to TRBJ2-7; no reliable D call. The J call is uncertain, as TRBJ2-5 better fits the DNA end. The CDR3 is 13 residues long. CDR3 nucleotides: TGTGCCAGCAGTTTAGTCTCAGAAAAGACCCAGTACTTC. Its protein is CASSLVSEKTQYF.

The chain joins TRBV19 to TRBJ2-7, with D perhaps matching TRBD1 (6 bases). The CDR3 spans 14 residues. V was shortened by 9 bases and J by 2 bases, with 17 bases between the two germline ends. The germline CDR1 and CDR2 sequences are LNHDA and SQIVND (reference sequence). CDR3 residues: CASEAGGKPYEQYF. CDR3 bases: TGTGCCAGCGAGGCTGGGGGCAAACCCTACGAGCAGTACTTC.

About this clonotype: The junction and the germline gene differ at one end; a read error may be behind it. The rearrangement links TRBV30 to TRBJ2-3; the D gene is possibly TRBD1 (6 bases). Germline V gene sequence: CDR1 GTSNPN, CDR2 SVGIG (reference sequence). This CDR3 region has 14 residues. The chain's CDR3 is CAWRLGHDSDTRYF. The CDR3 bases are TGTGCCTGGAGGCTGGGACACGATTCGGATACGCGGTATTTT.

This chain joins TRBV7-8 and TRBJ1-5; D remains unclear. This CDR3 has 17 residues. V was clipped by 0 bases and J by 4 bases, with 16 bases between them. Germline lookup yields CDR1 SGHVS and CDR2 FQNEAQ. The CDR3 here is CASSLARRHAKNQPQHF. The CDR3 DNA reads TGTGCCAGCAGCTTAGCGAGGCGACACGCCAAAAATCAGCCCCAGCATTTT.

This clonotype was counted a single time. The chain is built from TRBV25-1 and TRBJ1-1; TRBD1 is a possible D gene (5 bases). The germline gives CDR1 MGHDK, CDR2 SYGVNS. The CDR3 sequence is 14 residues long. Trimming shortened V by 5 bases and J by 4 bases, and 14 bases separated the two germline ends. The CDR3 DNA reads TGTGCCAGCAGTCCTACTAGCGGGGGCACTGAAGCTTTCTTT. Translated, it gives CASSPTSGGTEAFF. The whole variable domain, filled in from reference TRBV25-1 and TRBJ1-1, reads EADIYQTPRYLVIGTGKKITLECSQTMGHDKMYWYQQDPGMELHLIHYSYGVNSTEKGDLSSESTVSRIRTEHFPLTLESARPSHTSQYLCASSPTSGGTEAFFGQGTRLTVV.

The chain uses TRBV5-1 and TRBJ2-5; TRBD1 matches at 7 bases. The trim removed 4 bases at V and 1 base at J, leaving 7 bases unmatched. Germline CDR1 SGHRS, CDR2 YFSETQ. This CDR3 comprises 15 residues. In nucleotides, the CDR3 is TGCGCCAGCAGCAAGCACAGGGGACCCCAAGAGACCCAGTACTTC. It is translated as CASSKHRGPQETQYF.

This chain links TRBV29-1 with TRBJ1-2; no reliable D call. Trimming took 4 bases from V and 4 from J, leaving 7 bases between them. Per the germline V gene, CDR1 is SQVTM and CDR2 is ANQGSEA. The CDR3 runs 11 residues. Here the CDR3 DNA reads TGCAGCGTTGGCGGGATCTATGGCTACACCTTC. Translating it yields CSVGGIYGYTF.

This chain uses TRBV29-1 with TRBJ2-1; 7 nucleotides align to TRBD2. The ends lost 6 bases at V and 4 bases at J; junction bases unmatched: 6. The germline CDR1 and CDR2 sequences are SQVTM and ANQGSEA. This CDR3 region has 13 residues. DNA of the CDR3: TGCAGCGTCCTCAAGCGGGATTACAATGAGCAGTTCTTC. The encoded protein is CSVLKRDYNEQFF.

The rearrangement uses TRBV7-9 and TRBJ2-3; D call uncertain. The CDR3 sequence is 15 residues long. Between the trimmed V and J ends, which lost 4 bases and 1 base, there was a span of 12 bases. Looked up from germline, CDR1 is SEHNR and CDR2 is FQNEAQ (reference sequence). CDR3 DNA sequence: TGTGCCAGCAGCTCCCTAGGGCCCCGCACAGATACGCAGTATTTT. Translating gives CASSSLGPRTDTQYF. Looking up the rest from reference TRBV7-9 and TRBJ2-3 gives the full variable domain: DTGVSQNPRHKITKRGQNVTFRCDPISEHNRLYWYRQTLGQGPEFLTYFQNEAQLEKSRLLSDRFSAERPKGSFSTLEIQRTEQGDSAMYLCASSSLGPRTDTQYFGPGTRLTVL.

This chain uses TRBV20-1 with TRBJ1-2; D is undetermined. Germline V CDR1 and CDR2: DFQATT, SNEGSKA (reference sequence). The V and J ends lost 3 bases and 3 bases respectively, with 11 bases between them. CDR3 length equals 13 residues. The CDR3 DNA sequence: TGCAGTGCTAGGGCCCTCGGGGACTATGGCTACACCTTC. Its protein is CSARALGDYGYTF.

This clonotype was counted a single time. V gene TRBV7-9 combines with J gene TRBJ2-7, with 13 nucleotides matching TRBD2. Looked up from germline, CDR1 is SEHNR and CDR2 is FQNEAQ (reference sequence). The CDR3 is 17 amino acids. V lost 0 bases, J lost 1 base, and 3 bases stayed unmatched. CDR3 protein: CASSLAGTSGTSYEQYF. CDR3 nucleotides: TGTGCCAGCAGCTTAGCTGGGACTAGCGGGACGTCCTACGAGCAGTACTTC.

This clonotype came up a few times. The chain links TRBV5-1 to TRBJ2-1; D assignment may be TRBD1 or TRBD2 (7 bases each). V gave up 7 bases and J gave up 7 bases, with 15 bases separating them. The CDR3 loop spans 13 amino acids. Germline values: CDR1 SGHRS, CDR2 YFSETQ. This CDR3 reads CASGDREGNEQFF. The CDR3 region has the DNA TGCGCCAGCGGCGACAGGGAGGGAAATGAGCAGTTCTTC.

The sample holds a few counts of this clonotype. This CDR3 is CAWASGRGNQPQHF. The CDR3 DNA is TGTGCCTGGGCTTCAGGGCGCGGCAATCAGCCCCAGCATTTT. The chain is built from TRBV30 and TRBJ1-5, with D possibly being TRBD1 (5 bases). Germline V lookup: CDR1 GTSNPN, CDR2 SVGIG (reference sequence). The length of the CDR3 is 14 residues. The germline V and J ends were trimmed by 5 bases and 2 bases, with 13 bases remaining between them.

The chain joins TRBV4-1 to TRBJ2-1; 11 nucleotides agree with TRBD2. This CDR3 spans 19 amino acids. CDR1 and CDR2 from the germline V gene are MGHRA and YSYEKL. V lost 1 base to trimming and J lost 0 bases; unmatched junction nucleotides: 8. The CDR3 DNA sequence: TGCGCCAGCAGCCAAGCCCTCGGACTAGCGGGCCTCTCCTACAATGAGCAGTTCTTC. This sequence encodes CASSQALGLAGLSYNEQFF.

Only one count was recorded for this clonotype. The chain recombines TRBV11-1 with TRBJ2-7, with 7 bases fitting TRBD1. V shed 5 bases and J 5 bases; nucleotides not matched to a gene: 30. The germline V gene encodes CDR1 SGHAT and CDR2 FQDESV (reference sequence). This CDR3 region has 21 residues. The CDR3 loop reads CASSQPTGVGDLQGRGNEQYF. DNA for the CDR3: TGTGCCAGCAGCCAACCAACCGGGGTTGGGGACCTACAGGGGAGAGGGAACGAGCAGTACTTC.

The CDR3 reads CASSAGTVGDEQFF. CDR3 bases: TGCGCCAGCAGCGCCGGGACCGTGGGGGATGAGCAGTTCTTC. The rearrangement uses TRBV5-1 and TRBJ2-1; either TRBD1 or TRBD2 may supply D (5 bases each). Germline assignment: CDR1 SGHRS and CDR2 YFSETQ. Trimming took 4 bases from V and 8 from J, leaving 16 bases between them. The CDR3 contains 14 residues.

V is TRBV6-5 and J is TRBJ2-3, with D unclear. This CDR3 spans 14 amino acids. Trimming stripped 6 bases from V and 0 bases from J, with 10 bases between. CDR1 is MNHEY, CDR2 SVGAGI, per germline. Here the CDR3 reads CASRTGFSTDTQYF. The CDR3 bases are TGTGCCAGCAGGACCGGGTTTAGCACAGATACGCAGTATTTT.

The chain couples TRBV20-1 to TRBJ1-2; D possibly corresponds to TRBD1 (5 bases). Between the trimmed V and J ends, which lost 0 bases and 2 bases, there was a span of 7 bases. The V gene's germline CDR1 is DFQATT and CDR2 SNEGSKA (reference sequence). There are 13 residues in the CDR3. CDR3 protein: CSARDNRNYGYTF. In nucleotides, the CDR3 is TGCAGTGCTAGAGATAACAGGAACTATGGCTACACCTTC.